These T cell receptor beta chains were read from a single sample in a study of type 1 and type 2 diabetes patients. A single record per CDR3 protein comes from TCRdb applying MiXCR to the multiplex PCR reads. Of 250,000 to 300,000 distinct CDR3 sequences in the sample, approximately 45% were seen once. Source material: peripheral blood mononuclear cells (PBMCs). Receptor source: a man between 18 and 29 years old with type 2 diabetes. Both conserved end residues are part of each CDR3.

v_call	j_call	cdr3_aa
TRBV30	TRBJ1-1	CAWRSGGRTEAFF
TRBV28	TRBJ1-2	CASSFARADYTF
TRBV2	TRBJ2-7	CASIGNLEGNEQYF
TRBV5-1	TRBJ1-6	CASSGEGETYNSPLHF
TRBV9	TRBJ1-1	CASSHTDIMNTEAFF
TRBV7-2	TRBJ2-2	CASSPTQTGVTGELFF
TRBV5-1	TRBJ2-7	CASSHGGGYEQYF
TRBV7-2	TRBJ2-3	CASSLVEGGSDTQYF
TRBV6-1	TRBJ1-1	CASSDGGTGPTEAFF
TRBV28	TRBJ2-7	CASSLLRQAYEQYF
TRBV7-6	TRBJ1-2	CASSLVAGGRYGYTF
TRBV20-1	TRBJ2-3	CSALLGTSGQDTQYF
TRBV7-4	TRBJ2-2	CASSTLTGRDGRGHTGELFF
TRBV28	TRBJ2-3	CASSLSQSTDTQYF
TRBV2	TRBJ2-5	CASRGGLAGKQETQYF
TRBV2	TRBJ1-2	CASSAQGSYGYTF
TRBV5-1	TRBJ1-3	CASTHKGGVNTIYF
TRBV28	TRBJ2-7	CASSLSGSSYEQYF
TRBV10-1	TRBJ2-1	CASSTGTGYNEQFF
TRBV19	NA	CASSFVSGLAFNEQFF
TRBV29-1	TRBJ1-1	CSVDNRMNTEAFF
TRBV20-1	TRBJ1-2	CSAREQPYGYTF
TRBV3-1	TRBJ1-1	CASSQDVGRTEAFF
TRBV7-7	TRBJ2-7	CASSTGTGSYERYF
TRBV5-1	TRBJ2-7	CASSRDRGRSSYEQYF
TRBV6-6	TRBJ2-7	CASRNDYEQYF
TRBV10-3	TRBJ1-2	CAISHRQGEGYGYTF
TRBV12-3/TRBV12-4	TRBJ2-3	CASRYRDGDTQYF
TRBV13	TRBJ2-6	CASSNDRAGLSGANVLTF
TRBV24-1	TRBJ2-3	CATSAKSGTISTDTQYF
TRBV29-1	TRBJ1-5	CSVEAGLQPQHF
TRBV19	TRBJ1-1	CASSLEVSTNTEAFF